The 13 T cell receptor beta chains listed next were all sequenced from one sample in a study of T cells expressing NK-cell markers. For each CDR3 protein, TCRdb gives one entry from its re-call of the 5' RACE reads, without DNA. In total, the table holds approximately 380,000 distinct CDR3 sequences. The sample comprised blood T cells: a sorted CD56 or NKG2C T cell subset, CD4+ or CD8+ T cells, or bulk PBMC T cells (not recorded which). These TCRs come from a man aged 18-75 years in good health.

CDR3 sequence reads: CASSLWGSQNIQYF. The chain recombines TRBV28 with TRBJ2-4. The CDR3 contains 14 residues. CDR1 MDHEN and CDR2 SYDVKM come from the germline V gene.

The J gene is TRBJ2-2, the V gene TRBV5-1; checking the TCRdb D call of TRBD2 is not possible without DNA. CDR3 length equals 16 residues. Per germline, CDR1 SGHRS and CDR2 YFSETQ. CDR3: CASSYGLASLTGELFF.

The chain combines TRBV19 with TRBJ2-3; TCRdb calls TRBD2, which cannot be checked without DNA. CDR1 and CDR2 from the germline V gene are LNHDA and SQIVND (reference sequence). The CDR3 runs to 15 residues. The CDR3 region is CASIAGDSRTDTQYF.

The chain combines TRBV2 with TRBJ1-4; TCRdb lists TRBD1, though no DNA is available to test this call. Germline lookup yields CDR1 SNHLY and CDR2 FYNNEI. This CDR3 has 15 residues. CDR3 region: CASREATGYREKLFF.

CDR3 in amino acids: CASSALLGQGDEQYF. The chain is built from TRBV9 and TRBJ2-7; TCRdb lists TRBD1, though no DNA is available to test this call. The germline V gene has CDR1 SGDLS and CDR2 YYNGEE. The CDR3 contains 15 residues. Variable domain in full (rest from reference TRBV9 and TRBJ2-7): DSGVTQTPKHLITATGQRVTLRCSPRSGDLSVYWYQQSLDQGLQFLIQYYNGEERAKGNILERFSAQQFPDLHSELNLSSLELGDSALYFCASSALLGQGDEQYFGPGTRLTVT.

The CDR3 loop reads CASSERLGHRGEQYF. The chain uses TRBV7-9 and TRBJ2-7; the TRBD1 assignment by TCRdb is unverifiable without DNA. This CDR3 spans 15 amino acids. Germline V CDR1 and CDR2: SEHNR, FQNEAQ (reference sequence).

The rearrangement joins TRBV10-3 to TRBJ2-1; the D call from TCRdb, TRBD1, cannot be confirmed without DNA. This CDR3 spans 15 amino acids. Germline CDR1 is ENHRY and CDR2 is SYGVKD. This CDR3 reads CAISESGTGGNEQFF.

CDR3 loop: CASSQVGGLVYPYEQYF. The genes are TRBV3-1 and TRBJ2-7; absent DNA, TCRdb's TRBD2 call cannot be checked. The germline V gene encodes CDR1 LGHDT and CDR2 YNNKEL (reference sequence). This CDR3 is 17 amino acids long.

The genes are TRBV3-1 and TRBJ2-7; TCRdb reports TRBD1, a call that lacks DNA to check it against. The CDR3 has 13 amino acids. CDR1 and CDR2 from the germline V gene are LGHDT and YNNKEL (reference sequence). Here the CDR3 reads CASSRVGQSEQYF.

This chain joins TRBV11-2 and TRBJ2-7; checking the TCRdb D call of TRBD1 is not possible without DNA. Germline CDR1 SGHAT, CDR2 FQNNGV. There are 16 residues in the CDR3. CDR3 in amino acids: CASSPRLGGAGYEQYF.

The J gene is TRBJ2-3, the V gene TRBV6-4; without DNA, the TCRdb call of TRBD2 cannot be checked. Per the germline V gene, CDR1 is MRHNA and CDR2 is SNTAGT. CDR3 length: 16 amino acids. The CDR3: CASSDGGTGLADTQYF.

V and J are TRBV9 and TRBJ2-3; as DNA is missing, the TRBD2 call by TCRdb cannot be tested. CDR3 size: 16 residues. Germline values: CDR1 SGDLS, CDR2 YYNGEE. This chain's CDR3 is CASSLSLGGDPDTQYF.

This chain uses TRBV20-1 with TRBJ2-3; TCRdb's assignment of TRBD2 cannot be checked, as there is no DNA. Germline CDR1 and CDR2: DFQATT and SNEGSKA (reference sequence). This CDR3 has 14 amino acids. The CDR3 spells CSAPGLASSYTQYF.